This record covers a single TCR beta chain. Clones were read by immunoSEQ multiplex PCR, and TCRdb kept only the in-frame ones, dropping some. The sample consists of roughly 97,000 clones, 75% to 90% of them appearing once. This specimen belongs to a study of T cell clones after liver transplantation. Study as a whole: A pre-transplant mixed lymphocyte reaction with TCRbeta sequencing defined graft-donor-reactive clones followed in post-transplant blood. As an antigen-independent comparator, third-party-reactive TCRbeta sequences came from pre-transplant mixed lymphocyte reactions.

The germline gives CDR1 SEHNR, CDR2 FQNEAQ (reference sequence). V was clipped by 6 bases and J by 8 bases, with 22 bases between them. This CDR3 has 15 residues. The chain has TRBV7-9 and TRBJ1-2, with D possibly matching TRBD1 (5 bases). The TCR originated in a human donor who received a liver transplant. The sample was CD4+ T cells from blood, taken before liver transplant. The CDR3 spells CASRTTGTDWEGYTF. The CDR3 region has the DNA TGTGCCAGCAGGACGACCGGGACGGATTGGGAAGGCTACACCTTC.